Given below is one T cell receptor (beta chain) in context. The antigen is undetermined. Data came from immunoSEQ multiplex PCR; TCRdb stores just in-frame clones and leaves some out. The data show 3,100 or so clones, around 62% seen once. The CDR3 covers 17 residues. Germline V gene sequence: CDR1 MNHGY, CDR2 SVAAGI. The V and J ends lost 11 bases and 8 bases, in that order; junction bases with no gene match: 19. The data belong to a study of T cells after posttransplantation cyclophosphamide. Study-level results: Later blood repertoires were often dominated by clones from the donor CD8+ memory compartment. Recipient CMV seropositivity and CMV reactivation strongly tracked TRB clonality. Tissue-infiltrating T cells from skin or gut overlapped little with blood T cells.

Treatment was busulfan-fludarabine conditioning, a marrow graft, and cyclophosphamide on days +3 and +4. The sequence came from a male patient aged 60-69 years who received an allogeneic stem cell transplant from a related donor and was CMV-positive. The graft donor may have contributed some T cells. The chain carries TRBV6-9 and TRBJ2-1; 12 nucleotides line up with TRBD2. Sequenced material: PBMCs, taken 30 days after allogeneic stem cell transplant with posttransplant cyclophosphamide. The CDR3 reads CASSGLAGCRGRDEQFF. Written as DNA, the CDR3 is TGTGCCTCCTCAGGACTAGCGGGATGTCGGGGGAGGGATGAGCAGTTCTTC.